This T cell receptor (beta chain) appears in the sequencing data of a study of blood T cell repertoires in COVID-19. On the study more broadly: Spain, Italy and the United States supplied samples that represented acute and convalescent COVID-19. Sources were T cells, B-cell-depleted T cells, or PBMCs; the material itself was cDNA or gDNA.

Original data processing: Amplified reference gene primers provided the basis for estimating nucleated cell counts. Profiled with immunoSEQ multiplex PCR; TCRdb holds only in-frame clones, not every one. Clone size and the V and J calls come from that table; the DNA yielded D and trimming. Of over 200,000 clones detected, roughly 87% appear once; the ten largest clones hold 1.9%. CDR1 and CDR2 (germline): SGHNT, YYREEE (reference sequence). There are 16 residues in the CDR3. The junction had 10 bases not matched to a gene; V was cut back by 7 bases and J by 3 bases. This chain uses TRBV5-4 with TRBJ2-2, with 9 bases matching TRBD1. The sample consisted of peripheral blood. The sequence came from a middle-aged man with active or convalescent COVID-19. CDR3 sequence: CASGLYRGRDTGELFF. CDR3 nucleotides: TGTGCCAGCGGTTTATACAGGGGGCGGGACACCGGGGAGCTGTTTTTT.